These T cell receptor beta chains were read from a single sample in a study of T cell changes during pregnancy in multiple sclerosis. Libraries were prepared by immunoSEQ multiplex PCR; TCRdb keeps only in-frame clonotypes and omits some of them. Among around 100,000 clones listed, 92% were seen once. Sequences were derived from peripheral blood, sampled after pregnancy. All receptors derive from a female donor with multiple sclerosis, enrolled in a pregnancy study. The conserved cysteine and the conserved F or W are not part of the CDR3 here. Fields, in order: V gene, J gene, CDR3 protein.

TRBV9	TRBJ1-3	ASSAGAQGINSGNTIY
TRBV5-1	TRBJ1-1	ASSLGVRRAEAF
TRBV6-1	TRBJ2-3	ASSEVHGGRTDTQY
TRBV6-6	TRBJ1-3	ASSYSGTGGNTIY
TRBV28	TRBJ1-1	ASSLPRGLMNTEAF
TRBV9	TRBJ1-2	ASSARQQPLLNGYT
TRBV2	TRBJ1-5	ASSVGRVSNQPQH
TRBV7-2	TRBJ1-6	ASSRRQGVDSPLH
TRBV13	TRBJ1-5	ASSLGRTGVAGQPQH
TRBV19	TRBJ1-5	ASWDRSYSNQPQH
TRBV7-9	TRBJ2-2	ASSLPWTETGELF
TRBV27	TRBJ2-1	ASSSLAGGPPNEQF
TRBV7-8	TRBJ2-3	ASSHPTSGTPMGSTDTQY
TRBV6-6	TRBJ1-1	ASSYASGEAF
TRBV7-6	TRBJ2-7	ASSYRHMEGYEQY
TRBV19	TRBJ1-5	ASQRQGVRGRGLHQPQH
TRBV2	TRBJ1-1	ASPPGGTTEAF
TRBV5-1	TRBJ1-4	ASTDMTNEKLF